One and the same sample provided the 20 T cell receptor beta chains below, sequenced in a study of beta chain features in type 1 diabetes. The study, taken as a whole, reports: Among patients with Type 1 diabetes, TCRB CDR3s were moderately but significantly shorter in every one of the four CD4+ subsets.

Sequenced material consisted of expressed TCRB transcripts (all of the isolated RNA was reverse transcribed). The protocol was immunoSEQ multiplex PCR, while the TCRdb copy is restricted to in-frame clones and leaves out a portion. This sample has around 97,000 clones, with roughly 28% found just once. The antigens these receptors bind are not known. The sample comprised central memory CD4+ T cells from blood. These receptors were collected from a woman between 18 and 29 years old with type 1 diabetes.

This clone was observed a few times. The V and J genes are TRBV2 and TRBJ1-1; possible D gene TRBD1, 5 bases. Germline values: CDR1 SNHLY, CDR2 FYNNEI. Trimming took 6 bases from V and 11 from J, leaving 22 bases between them. The CDR3 has 14 residues. CDR3 nucleotide sequence: TGTGCCAGCAGAGGATCGAAGGGAGGGGAAAAGGCTTTCTTT. Translation: CASRGSKGGEKAFF. The full variable domain, its missing parts supplied by reference TRBV2 and TRBJ1-1, is EPEVTQTPSHQVTQMGQEVILRCVPISNHLYFYWYRQILGQKVEFLVSFYNNEISEKSEIFDDQFSVERPDGSNFTLKIRSTKLEDSAMYFCASRGSKGGEKAFFGQGTRLTVV.

This clone was seen a handful of times. The chain has TRBV10-3 and TRBJ2-7; 12 positions agree with TRBD2. The V segment lost 8 bases and the J segment 6 bases; nucleotides outside the gene matches: 11. CDR1 and CDR2 (germline): ENHRY, SYGVKD. The CDR3 loop spans 15 amino acids. This CDR3 is CAIGASGRESGEQYF. CDR3 sequence (DNA): TGTGCCATCGGGGCTAGCGGGAGGGAATCAGGCGAGCAGTACTTC.

The chain joins TRBV5-1 to TRBJ2-3; 7 positions agree with TRBD2. V gave up 3 bases and J gave up 0 bases; unmatched junction bases: 7. The CDR3 is 16 residues long. Germline values: CDR1 SGHRS, CDR2 YFSETQ. The DNA for the CDR3 is TGCGCCAGCAGCTACCAGGGACTACTAAGCACAGATACGCAGTATTTT. Encoded protein: CASSYQGLLSTDTQYF.

This clone was seen a few times. The rearrangement uses TRBV7-9 and TRBJ2-1, with 10 nucleotides matching TRBD2. V lost 7 bases, J lost 6 bases, and 12 bases stayed unmatched. Germline lookup yields CDR1 SEHNR and CDR2 FQNEAQ (reference sequence). CDR3 length: 16 residues. The DNA of the CDR3 is TGTGCCAGCACCAACAGCGGGGGGGAGGGTGCCAATGAGCAGTTCTTC. Encoded protein: CASTNSGGEGANEQFF.

CDR3 sequence reads: CASPKRDRNTEAFF. The CDR3 nucleotides are TGTGCCAGCCCCAAACGCGACAGGAACACTGAAGCTTTCTTT. This chain connects TRBV18 to TRBJ1-1; D is perhaps TRBD1 (5 bases). Trimming shortened V by 8 bases and J by 1 base, and 14 bases separated the two germline ends. CDR1 is KGHSH and CDR2 is LQKENI in the germline V gene. The CDR3 consists of 14 residues.

The table lists this clone with a few counts. The CDR3 loop is CASSTDRGFIQPQHF. Here the CDR3 DNA reads TGTGCCAGTAGTACGGACAGGGGATTTATTCAGCCCCAGCATTTT. J is TRBJ1-5 and V is TRBV19; 9 bases fit TRBD1. CDR1 and CDR2 (germline): LNHDA, SQIVND (reference sequence). The junction had 7 bases not matched to a gene; V was cut back by 4 bases and J by 6 bases. The CDR3 spans 15 residues.

In this sample, this clone turned up a few times. V is TRBV7-2 and J is TRBJ2-1; TRBD2 aligns across 7 bases. The CDR3 sequence is 17 residues long. Germline V gene lookup returns CDR1 SGHTA and CDR2 FQGNSA. J lost 4 bases, V lost 0 bases, and 9 bases had no gene match. For the CDR3, the DNA is TGTGCCAGCAGCTTAGCGGGAATGGGCGGGGGTTACAATGAGCAGTTCTTC. Protein: CASSLAGMGGGYNEQFF.

This clone was observed a handful of times. The V call is TRBV30, the J call TRBJ2-1, with D perhaps assigned TRBD1 or TRBD2 (9 bases each). CDR1 is GTSNPN, CDR2 SVGIG, per germline (reference sequence). The germline V and J ends were trimmed by 7 bases and 5 bases, with 24 bases remaining between them. This CDR3 is built from 16 residues. Written as DNA, the CDR3 is TGTGCCTTCGGGACAGGGCTGACTAGCGGACACAATGAGCAGTTCTTC. It translates to CAFGTGLTSGHNEQFF.

This chain uses TRBV29-1 with TRBJ1-1; TRBD1 aligns across 9 bases. V was pared by 5 bases and J by 5 bases, with 9 bases of the junction left unmatched. The CDR3 totals 14 residues. The germline V gene has CDR1 SQVTM and CDR2 ANQGSEA. The CDR3 reads CSVTRDRGGTEAFF. The CDR3 bases are TGCAGCGTTACCCGCGACAGGGGGGGGACTGAAGCTTTCTTT.

The chain links TRBV7-2 to TRBJ2-1; TRBD2 aligns across 9 bases. Germline CDR1 is SGHTA and CDR2 is FQGNSA. The junction had 1 base not matched to a gene; V was cut back by 1 base and J by 6 bases. The CDR3 has 14 amino acids. The CDR3 here is CASSLGTSANEQFF. The CDR3 DNA reads TGTGCCAGCAGCTTAGGGACTAGCGCCAATGAGCAGTTCTTC.

This chain uses TRBV29-1 with TRBJ2-1; 10 bases are a match to TRBD2. Germline V gene sequence: CDR1 SQVTM, CDR2 ANQGSEA. The ends lost 3 bases at V and 2 bases at J; junction bases unmatched: 4. The CDR3 runs to 15 residues. This CDR3 reads CSVDSAGGAYNEQFF. The CDR3 DNA reads as TGCAGCGTTGATTCAGCGGGAGGGGCCTACAATGAGCAGTTCTTC.

This clone was observed a handful of times. The chain carries TRBV2 and TRBJ2-4, with TRBD2 identical over 12 bases. The CDR3 covers 17 residues. V shed 4 bases, J shed 4 bases, and the junction held 8 bases outside the gene matches. CDR1 is SNHLY, CDR2 FYNNEI, per germline. The CDR3 reads CASSALTSGSAKNIQYF. In nucleotides, the CDR3 is TGTGCCAGCAGTGCGCTGACTAGCGGGAGTGCTAAAAACATTCAGTACTTC.

The chain has TRBV9 and TRBJ2-1; TRBD1 is a possible D gene (6 bases). Germline V CDR1 and CDR2: SGDLS, YYNGEE. V lost 3 bases to trimming and J lost 9 bases, with 10 bases between them. The CDR3 totals 12 residues. The CDR3 region is CASSDPRGEQFF. CDR3 nucleotides: TGTGCCAGCAGCGACCCCAGGGGTGAGCAGTTCTTC. The whole variable domain, remainder taken from reference TRBV9 and TRBJ2-1, is DSGVTQTPKHLITATGQRVTLRCSPRSGDLSVYWYQQSLDQGLQFLIQYYNGEERAKGNILERFSAQQFPDLHSELNLSSLELGDSALYFCASSDPRGEQFFGPGTRLTVL.

This clone was detected a few times. The V call is TRBV5-1, the J call TRBJ2-1, with TRBD2 matching 11 bases. The CDR3 runs to 16 residues. The junction had 8 bases not matched to a gene; V was cut back by 3 bases and J by 6 bases. Germline CDR1 and CDR2: SGHRS and YFSETQ. The CDR3 region has the DNA TGCGCCAGCAGCTCCAGCCCCCTAGCGGGAGGCAATGAGCAGTTCTTC. Translation: CASSSSPLAGGNEQFF.

The chain couples TRBV30 to TRBJ1-5; 10 bases align to TRBD1. Germline lookup yields CDR1 GTSNPN and CDR2 SVGIG (reference sequence). The CDR3 totals 14 residues. V dropped 3 bases and J dropped 4; count of bases not matched to a gene: 3. CDR3 DNA: TGTGCCTGGAGGGGACAGGGGTTTAATCAGCCCCAGCATTTT. Its protein is CAWRGQGFNQPQHF. Looking up the rest from reference TRBV30 and TRBJ1-5 gives the full variable domain: SQTIHQWPATLVQPVGSPLSLECTVEGTSNPNLYWYRQAAGRGLQLLFYSVGIGQISSEVPQNLSASRPQDRQFILSSKKLLLSDSGFYLCAWRGQGFNQPQHFGDGTRLSIL.

This clone was picked up a small number of times. V usage is TRBV5-6 and J usage is TRBJ2-3, with D unresolved. CDR3 length: 14 residues. Germline assignment: CDR1 SGHDT and CDR2 YYEEEE. V gave up 5 bases and J gave up 4 bases, with 14 bases separating them. CDR3 region: CASRLGAASDTQYF. The CDR3 nucleotides are TGTGCCAGCAGGCTTGGCGCGGCGTCAGATACGCAGTATTTT.

This clone was counted a few times. The V call is TRBV30, the J call TRBJ2-2; D gene uncertain. From germline, CDR1 is GTSNPN and CDR2 SVGIG (reference sequence). The CDR3 is 14 amino acids. V lost 2 bases and J 6 bases, leaving 13 bases between the germline ends. CDR3 region: CAWSLSMYAGELFF. CDR3 nucleotides: TGTGCCTGGAGTCTATCCATGTATGCCGGGGAGCTGTTTTTT.

This chain joins TRBV11-3 and TRBJ2-4; 9 nucleotides align to TRBD1. J was trimmed by 3 bases and V by 7 bases; bases with no gene match: 7. Per germline, CDR1 SGHNT and CDR2 YENEEA. CDR3 size: 15 residues. The CDR3 bases are TGTGCCAGCAACGGACAGGGGCTGGACAAAAACATTCAGTACTTC. Translated, it gives CASNGQGLDKNIQYF. The full variable domain, its missing parts supplied by reference TRBV11-3 and TRBJ2-4, is EAGVVQSPRYKIIEKKQPVAFWCNPISGHNTLYWYLQNLGQGPELLIRYENEEAVDDSQLPKDRFSAERLKGVDSTLKIQPAELGDSAVYLCASNGQGLDKNIQYFGAGTRLSVL.

This clone was found a few times. The rearrangement joins TRBV4-2 to TRBJ2-1; 8 nucleotides match TRBD2. Germline-derived CDR1 and CDR2 are LGHNA and YNFKEQ. The J segment lost 1 base and the V segment lost 0 bases, leaving 5 bases of the junction unmatched. The CDR3 is made up of 17 amino acids. The CDR3, as DNA: TGTGCCAGCAGCCAAGAAGGGGCGGGAGGTTCCTACAATGAGCAGTTCTTC. As protein: CASSQEGAGGSYNEQFF.

This clone was counted between two and nine times. The gene calls are TRBV13 and TRBJ2-7, with D unresolved. Germline V gives CDR1 PRHDT, CDR2 FYEKMQ (reference sequence). The length of the CDR3 is 12 residues. The V gene lost 5 bases and the J gene lost 5 bases, with 10 bases spanning the gap. For the CDR3, the DNA is TGTGCCAGCAGCCGCTCGGTGGACGAGCAGTACTTC. This gives the protein CASSRSVDEQYF.